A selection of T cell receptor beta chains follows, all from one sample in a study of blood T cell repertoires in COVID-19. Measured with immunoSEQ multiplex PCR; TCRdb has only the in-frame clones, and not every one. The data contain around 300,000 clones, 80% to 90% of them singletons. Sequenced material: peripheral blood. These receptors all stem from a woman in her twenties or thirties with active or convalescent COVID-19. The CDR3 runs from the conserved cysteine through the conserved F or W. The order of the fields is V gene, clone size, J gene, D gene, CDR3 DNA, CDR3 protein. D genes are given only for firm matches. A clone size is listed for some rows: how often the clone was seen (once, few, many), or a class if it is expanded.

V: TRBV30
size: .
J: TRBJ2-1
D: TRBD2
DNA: TGTGCCTGGAGTGGGATAGCGGGGGCCCTTGGCAATGAGCAGTTCTTC
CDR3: CAWSGIAGALGNEQFF

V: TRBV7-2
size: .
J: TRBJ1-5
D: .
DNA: TGTGCCAGCAGCTTAAGGGACACGGGGCAGCCCCAGCATTTT
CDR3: CASSLRDTGQPQHF

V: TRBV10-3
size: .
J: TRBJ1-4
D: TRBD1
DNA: TGTGCCATCAGTGGAAGAAATACCGGGACAGGGGGCCTGTTTTTT
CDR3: CAISGRNTGTGGLFF

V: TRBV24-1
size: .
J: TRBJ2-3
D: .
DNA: TGTGCCACCAGTGACCCGGCCAGGACAGATACGCAGTATTTT
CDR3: CATSDPARTDTQYF

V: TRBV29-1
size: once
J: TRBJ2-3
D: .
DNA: TGCAGCGTAGCCCCGGGGACTGATCAGTATTTT
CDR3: CSVAPGTDQYF

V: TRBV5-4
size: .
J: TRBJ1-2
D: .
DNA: TGTGCCAGCAGCTTGAACGGGTTTGGCTACACCTTC
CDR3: CASSLNGFGYTF

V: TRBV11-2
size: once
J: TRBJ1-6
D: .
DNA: TGTGCCAGCAGCCCCTTTCAGGGCGAGAATTCACCCCTCCACTTT
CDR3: CASSPFQGENSPLHF

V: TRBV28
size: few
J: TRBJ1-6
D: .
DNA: TGTGCCAGCAGTGGTCGGGGGTTTGGGAATTCACCCCTCCACTTT
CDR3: CASSGRGFGNSPLHF

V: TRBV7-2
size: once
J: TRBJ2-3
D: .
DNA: TGTGCCAGCAGCTTAGGAACGGTTAGCACAGATACGCAGTATTTT
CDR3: CASSLGTVSTDTQYF

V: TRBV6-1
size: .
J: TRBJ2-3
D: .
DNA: TGTGCCAGCAGTGATACTCAAGATACGCAGTATTTT
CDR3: CASSDTQDTQYF

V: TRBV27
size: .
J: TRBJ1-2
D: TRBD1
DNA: TGTGCCAGCAGTACCCGACAGGGGGGTGTCGTTTATGGCTACACCTTC
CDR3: CASSTRQGGVVYGYTF

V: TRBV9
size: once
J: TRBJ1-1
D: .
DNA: TGTGCCAGCAGTTGGGCGGGTGAACATAGTGAAGCTTTCTTT
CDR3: CASSWAGEHSEAFF

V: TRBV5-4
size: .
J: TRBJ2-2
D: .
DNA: TGTGCCAGCAGCTTGGGTCGGGGGGCTAAGGCCGGGGAGCTGTTTTTT
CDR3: CASSLGRGAKAGELFF

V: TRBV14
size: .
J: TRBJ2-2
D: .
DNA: TGTGCCAGCAGCCTTAACCTGCGAACCGGGGAGCTGTTTTTT
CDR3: CASSLNLRTGELFF

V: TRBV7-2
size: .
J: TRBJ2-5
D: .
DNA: TGTGCCAGCAGCTTACGGCGGGGCTCAGAGACCCAGTACTTC
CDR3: CASSLRRGSETQYF

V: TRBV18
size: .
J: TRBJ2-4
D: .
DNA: TGTGCCAGCTCAACTTCGACAGGTCTAGCCAAAAACATTCAGTACTTC
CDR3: CASSTSTGLAKNIQYF

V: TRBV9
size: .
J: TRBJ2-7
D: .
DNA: TGTGCCAGCAGCGCCGCCGACAGGCGGGTCGAGCAGTACTTC
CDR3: CASSAADRRVEQYF

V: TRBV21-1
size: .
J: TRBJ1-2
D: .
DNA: TGTGCCAGCATGGGGCAGGGCCTTCCTTCCTATGGCTACACCTTC
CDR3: CASMGQGLPSYGYTF

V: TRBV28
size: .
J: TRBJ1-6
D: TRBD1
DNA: TGTGCCAGCAGCATTACGGGACAGGGCCCATCACCCCTCCACTTT
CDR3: CASSITGQGPSPLHF

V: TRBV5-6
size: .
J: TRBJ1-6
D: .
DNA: TGTGCCAGCAGCCCGGACGGGGATTCACCCCTCCACTTT
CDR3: CASSPDGDSPLHF

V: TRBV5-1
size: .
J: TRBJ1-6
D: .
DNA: TGCGCCAGCAGCTTGGTGACAGGACCCCCGAATTCACCCCTCCACTTT
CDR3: CASSLVTGPPNSPLHF

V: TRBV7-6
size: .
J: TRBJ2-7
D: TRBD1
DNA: TGTGCCAGCAGCCTAAGAGCCCCGGGACAGGGGGACTACGAGCAGTACTTC
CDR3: CASSLRAPGQGDYEQYF

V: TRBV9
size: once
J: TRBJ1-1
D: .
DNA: TGTGCCAGCAGCTTCCGACAGACTGAAGCTTTCTTT
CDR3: CASSFRQTEAFF

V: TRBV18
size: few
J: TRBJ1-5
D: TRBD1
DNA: TGTGCCAGCTCACCGGGACAGGAGCATCAGCCCCAGCATTTT
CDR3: CASSPGQEHQPQHF

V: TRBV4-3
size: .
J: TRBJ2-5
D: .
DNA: TGCGCCAGCAGCCAAGTTGCGAGAGAGACCCAGTACTTC
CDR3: CASSQVARETQYF

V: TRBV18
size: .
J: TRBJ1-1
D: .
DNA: TGTGCCAGCTCACCCTTTTCGGGGGGGACTGAAGCTTTCTTT
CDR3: CASSPFSGGTEAFF

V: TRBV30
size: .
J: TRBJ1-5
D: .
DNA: TGTGCCTGGAGTGACAGCAGCAATCAGCCCCAGCATTTT
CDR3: CAWSDSSNQPQHF